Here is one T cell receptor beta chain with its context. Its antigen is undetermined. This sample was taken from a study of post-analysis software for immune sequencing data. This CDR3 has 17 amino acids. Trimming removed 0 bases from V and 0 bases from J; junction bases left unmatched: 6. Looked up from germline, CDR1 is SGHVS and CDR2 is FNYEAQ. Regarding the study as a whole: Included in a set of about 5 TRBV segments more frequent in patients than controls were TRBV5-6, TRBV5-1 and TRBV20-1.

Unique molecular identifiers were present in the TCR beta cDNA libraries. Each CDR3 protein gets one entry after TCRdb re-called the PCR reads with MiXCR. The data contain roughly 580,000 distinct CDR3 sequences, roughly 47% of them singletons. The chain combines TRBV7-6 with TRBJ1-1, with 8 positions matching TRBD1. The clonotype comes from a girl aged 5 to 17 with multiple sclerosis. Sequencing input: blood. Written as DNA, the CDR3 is TGTGCCAGCAGCTTAGCGAGCAGGGGGCAAATGAACACTGAAGCTTTCTTT. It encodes CASSLASRGQMNTEAFF.